This TCR beta chain was sequenced during a study of T-cell memory formation after mild COVID-19. Whole-study results and caveats: Within pre-infection memory, some responding clones were found, suggesting cross-reactive memory joined. Second-wave clones reaching peak frequency on day 37 lacked confirmed SARS-CoV-2 specificity. Contracting CD4+ clones sat mainly in CM and EM; CD8+ in EMRA.

This clonotype came up a few times. The antigen is unknown. This may stem from a read error, because a much larger clone lies one nucleotide away. Via MiXCR, TCRdb re-called the 5' RACE reads, giving one row per CDR3 protein. The sample lists approximately 400,000 distinct CDR3 sequences, 24% occurring once. CDR3 length: 11 residues. The V end lost 3 bases, the J end lost 6 bases, and 5 bases lay between the germline ends. This clonotype was sampled from an adult woman who had mild COVID-19 (a few samples of this study predate the infection). Cell type and time point are not known. The chain joins TRBV12-3 or TRBV12-4 to TRBJ1-1, with D hard to call. Sample: PBMCs or a T cell subset sorted from them (not recorded which). This CDR3 is CASSFGAEAFF. The CDR3 DNA reads TGTGCCAGCAGTTTCGGTGCTGAAGCTTTCTTT.